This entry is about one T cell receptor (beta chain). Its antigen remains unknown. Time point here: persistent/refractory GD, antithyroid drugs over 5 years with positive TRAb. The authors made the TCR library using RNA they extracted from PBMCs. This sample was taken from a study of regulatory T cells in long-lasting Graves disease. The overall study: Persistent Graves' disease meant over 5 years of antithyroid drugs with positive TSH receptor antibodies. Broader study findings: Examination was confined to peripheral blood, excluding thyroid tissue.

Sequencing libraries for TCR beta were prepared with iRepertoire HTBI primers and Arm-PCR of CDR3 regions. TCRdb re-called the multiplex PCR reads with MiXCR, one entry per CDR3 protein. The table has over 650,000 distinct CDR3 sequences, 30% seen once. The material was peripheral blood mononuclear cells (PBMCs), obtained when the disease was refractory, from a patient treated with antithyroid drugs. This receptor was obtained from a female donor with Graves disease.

The CDR3 here is CSVDTRYEQYF. In nucleotides, the CDR3 is TGCAGCGTTGACACCCGCTACGAGCAGTACTTC. The chain joins TRBV29-1 to TRBJ2-7; no clear D. Germline loops: CDR1 SQVTM, CDR2 ANQGSEA. The V end lost 3 bases, the J end lost 3 bases, and 6 bases lay between the germline ends. The CDR3 is 11 residues long.